Below, 25 T cell receptor beta chains from the same sample are listed, as sequenced in a study of T cell changes during pregnancy in multiple sclerosis. Only in-frame clones appear in the TCRdb table, and some are missing; sequencing was by immunoSEQ multiplex PCR. The sample lists around 84,000 clones; 90% to 95% were seen once. Specimen: peripheral blood, collected in the second trimester of pregnancy. The source is a female donor in good health, enrolled as a control in a pregnancy study.

CDR3 protein: CASSPRGRAGELFF. DNA of the CDR3: TGTGCCAGCAGTCCCAGGGGAAGGGCCGGGGAGCTGTTTTTT. The chain recombines TRBV27 with TRBJ2-2; D is possibly TRBD1 (6 bases). CDR1 is MNHEY, CDR2 SMNVEV, per germline (reference sequence). The length of the CDR3 is 14 residues. V was cut by 5 bases and J by 6 bases, with 13 bases left in between.

The V call is TRBV29-1, the J call TRBJ2-2, with D possibly TRBD2 on 6 matching bases. There are 17 residues in the CDR3. Per the germline V gene, CDR1 is SQVTM and CDR2 is ANQGSEA. V dropped 6 bases and J dropped 5 bases, with 25 bases sitting between them. The CDR3 region is CSVNLGLGGFGTGELFF. The CDR3 nucleotides are TGCAGCGTCAACCTGGGTCTCGGGGGTTTTGGGACCGGGGAGCTGTTTTTT.

The genes are TRBV5-1 and TRBJ2-1; 9 nucleotides line up with TRBD2. This CDR3 spans 15 amino acids. Germline loops: CDR1 SGHRS, CDR2 YFSETQ. The junction had 10 bases not matched to a gene; V was cut back by 4 bases and J by 8 bases. CDR3 in DNA: TGCGCCAGCAGCCCGCCCCTAGCGGGAAGGCATGAGCAGTTCTTC. This sequence encodes CASSPPLAGRHEQFF.

This chain joins TRBV2 and TRBJ1-3, with D uncertain. CDR3 length: 17 residues. Trimming left V 2 bases short and J 4 bases short, with 18 bases between. CDR1 and CDR2 (germline): SNHLY, FYNNEI. CDR3 DNA sequence: TGTGCCAGCAGTGAACGGCGGAAACTTCTATCCGGAAACACCATATATTTT. Its protein is CASSERRKLLSGNTIYF.

This chain uses TRBV4-1 with TRBJ2-7; a weak D match, TRBD2 (5 bases). The V gene's germline CDR1 is MGHRA and CDR2 YSYEKL. The CDR3 sequence is 15 residues long. V lost 3 bases and J lost 1, with 13 bases in between. CDR3 in DNA: TGCGCCAGCAGCCAGGAAGCCCGGGGTTCCTACGAGCAGTACTTC. This sequence encodes CASSQEARGSYEQYF.

The chain is built from TRBV7-9 and TRBJ2-7; 9 bases are a match to TRBD1. The junction had 13 bases not matched to a gene; V was cut back by 5 bases and J by 8 bases. The CDR3 consists of 15 residues. Per germline, CDR1 SEHNR and CDR2 FQNEAQ (reference sequence). CDR3 nucleotides: TGTGCCAGCAGCCCTAGCGGCGGGACAGGGAGCAAGCAGTACTTC. It yields the protein CASSPSGGTGSKQYF.

This sequence joins TRBV18 and TRBJ1-1; weak D call: TRBD1 (5 bases). The germline V gene has CDR1 KGHSH and CDR2 LQKENI. The CDR3 consists of 14 residues. The V gene lost 3 bases and the J gene lost 0 bases, with 8 bases spanning the gap. The CDR3, as DNA: TGTGCCAGCTCACCCCCAGGGATGAACACTGAAGCTTTCTTT. The encoded protein is CASSPPGMNTEAFF.

V is TRBV21-1 and J is TRBJ2-7; TRBD1 reflects the table's D call only, with no check against the DNA. TRBV21-1 is noted as a pseudogene. The CDR3 contains 15 residues. DNA of the CDR3: TGTGCCAGCAGCATGGTGACAGGGACGCCCTACGAGCAGTACTTC. Translated, it gives CASSMVTGTPYEQYF.

This chain connects TRBV5-1 to TRBJ2-1; 13 nucleotides match TRBD2. The CDR3 is 16 residues long. CDR1 and CDR2 (germline): SGHRS, YFSETQ. The junction had 9 bases not matched to a gene; V was cut back by 4 bases and J by 8 bases. The CDR3 region has the DNA TGCGCCAGCAGCCCTAGGACTAGCGGGAGACTCGATGAGCAGTTCTTC. Translated, it gives CASSPRTSGRLDEQFF.

The J gene is TRBJ2-1, the V gene TRBV4-1; TRBD2 agrees at 7 bases. Germline V gives CDR1 MGHRA, CDR2 YSYEKL. The V segment lost 2 bases and the J segment 7 bases; nucleotides outside the gene matches: 8. This CDR3 comprises 15 residues. The CDR3 here is CASSQPGGRRNEQFF. Written as DNA, the CDR3 is TGCGCCAGCAGCCAACCCGGGGGGAGAAGGAATGAGCAGTTCTTC.

V and J are TRBV27 and TRBJ1-3; D may be TRBD1 (6 bases). The CDR3 spans 11 residues. The germline gives CDR1 MNHEY, CDR2 SMNVEV (reference sequence). The V end lost 10 bases, the J end lost 4 bases, and 8 bases lay between the germline ends. In DNA form, the CDR3 reads TGTGCCACAGGGGAGGGAAACACCATATATTTT. Translating it yields CATGEGNTIYF.

The chain employs TRBV14 and TRBJ1-2; 9 bases map to TRBD1. J gave up 7 bases and V 3 bases, and 6 bases lay outside the gene matches. The germline V gene encodes CDR1 SGHDN and CDR2 FVKESK. CDR3 length: 14 residues. CDR3 in amino acids: CASSQAGTGTGYTF. The CDR3, as DNA: TGTGCCAGCAGCCAGGCCGGGACAGGGACTGGCTACACCTTC.

This clone was seen more than once but under ten times. This chain connects TRBV28 to TRBJ2-7; maybe TRBD1 (6 bases). Germline V CDR1 and CDR2: MDHEN, SYDVKM. This CDR3 spans 14 amino acids. V lost 1 base and J 2 bases, leaving 9 bases between the germline ends. The CDR3 here is CASSLSWTAYEQYF. CDR3 DNA: TGTGCCAGCAGTTTATCCTGGACAGCCTACGAGCAGTACTTC.

The chain recombines TRBV6-1 with TRBJ2-3; D possibly corresponds to TRBD1 (6 bases). With 6 bases removed from V and 0 bases from J, the gap between germline ends came to 10 bases. Germline CDR1 MNHNS, CDR2 SASEGT. CDR3 length equals 14 residues. The CDR3 loop is CASSQGQSTDTQYF. In DNA, the CDR3 is TGTGCCAGCAGCCAAGGACAGAGCACAGATACGCAGTATTTT.

The rearrangement links TRBV2 to TRBJ2-3; D may be TRBD2 (7 bases). This CDR3 region has 16 residues. Deletions cut 6 bases from V and 8 bases from J, with 24 bases between. The germline V gene encodes CDR1 SNHLY and CDR2 FYNNEI. The CDR3 region has the DNA TGTGCCAGCAGAGGGGGGGGGCAGGGCTTTGGAGGTACGCAGTATTTT. Protein product: CASRGGGQGFGGTQYF.

This chain joins TRBV13 and TRBJ1-2; 10 nucleotides match TRBD1. The CDR3 contains 18 residues. Looked up from germline, CDR1 is PRHDT and CDR2 is FYEKMQ (reference sequence). The J segment lost 6 bases and the V segment lost 5 bases, leaving 18 bases of the junction unmatched. The CDR3 coding sequence is TGTGCCAGCAGCCCTATAGGACAGGGGGGATTCGGAGTGGATGGCTACACCTTC. Amino acids: CASSPIGQGGFGVDGYTF.

This sequence joins TRBV5-1 and TRBJ2-5, with 9 bases matching TRBD2. The J call may be in error: the DNA end matches TRBJ2-7 better. Germline CDR1 SGHRS, CDR2 YFSETQ. The CDR3 extends over 18 amino acids. The CDR3 nucleotides are TGCGCCAGCAGCTTGTTCGAGACTAGCGGTAGGCCTTTCTACGAGCAGTACTTC. Its protein product is CASSLFETSGRPFYEQYF.

Here the CDR3 reads CASSLAEKAAYEQYF. The CDR3 nucleotides read TGTGCCAGCAGCTTAGCGGAGAAGGCGGCCTACGAGCAGTACTTC. The chain has TRBV7-2 and TRBJ2-7; no clear D gene. Germline CDR1 is SGHTA and CDR2 is FQGNSA. CDR3 length equals 15 residues. V lost 0 bases to trimming and J lost 2 bases, with 11 bases between them.

This chain connects TRBV27 to TRBJ2-1; D may be TRBD2 (6 bases). This CDR3 has 14 amino acids. CDR1 and CDR2 from the germline V gene are MNHEY and SMNVEV (reference sequence). Trimming took off 2 bases at V and 6 bases at J, with 11 bases between the two ends. This CDR3 reads CASSLGQGGNEQFF. CDR3 DNA: TGTGCCAGCAGTTTAGGGCAGGGAGGCAATGAGCAGTTCTTC.

The CDR3 nucleotides read TGTGCCAGCAGCTCAGATCCCTTTGGCACAGATACGCAGTATTTT. Its translation is CASSSDPFGTDTQYF. The chain couples TRBV7-2 to TRBJ2-3; D gene ambiguous. This CDR3 has 15 residues. The germline gives CDR1 SGHTA, CDR2 FQGNSA. Trimming left V 4 bases short and J 1 base short, with 12 bases between.

This chain links TRBV5-6 with TRBJ1-1; 8 bases agree with TRBD1. The germline V gene has CDR1 SGHDT and CDR2 YYEEEE. V lost 2 bases to trimming and J lost 4 bases; unmatched junction nucleotides: 7. This CDR3 has 15 amino acids. The CDR3 sequence: CASSLLPGQGTEAFF. CDR3 DNA sequence: TGTGCCAGCAGCTTACTGCCCGGACAGGGCACTGAAGCTTTCTTT. The full variable domain, in which reference TRBV5-6 and TRBJ1-1 provide the parts outside the CDR3, is DAGVTQSPTHLIKTRGQQVTLRCSPKSGHDTVSWYQQALGQGPQFIFQYYEEEERQRGNFPDRFSGHQFPNYSSELNVNALLLGDSALYLCASSLLPGQGTEAFFGQGTRLTVV.

Only a few counts were recorded for this clone. The J gene is TRBJ2-2, the V gene TRBV11-2; weak D call: TRBD2 (6 bases). V was pared by 5 bases and J by 4 bases, with 20 bases between. This CDR3 has 17 amino acids. Germline values: CDR1 SGHAT, CDR2 FQNNGV. In DNA form, the CDR3 reads TGTGCCAGCAGCCTATTTCAACTAGCAGCGAGCACCGGGGAGCTGTTTTTT. It encodes CASSLFQLAASTGELFF.

The chain uses TRBV4-2 and TRBJ1-6; no clear D gene. The CDR3 sequence is 16 residues long. V lost 0 bases, J lost 9 bases, and 15 bases lay in between. Germline V gene data show CDR1 as LGHNA and CDR2 as YNFKEQ. The CDR3 reads CASSQEARSPGSPLHF. CDR3 nucleotides: TGTGCCAGCAGCCAAGAGGCCAGGTCCCCAGGTTCACCCCTCCACTTT.

The V and J genes are TRBV7-9 and TRBJ2-3; 7 nucleotides match TRBD2. V was clipped by 2 bases and J by 4 bases; unmatched bases: 3. The CDR3 totals 14 residues. Germline lookup yields CDR1 SEHNR and CDR2 FQNEAQ (reference sequence). The DNA for the CDR3 is TGTGCCAGCAGCTTAAGTGGGAGGGCAGATACGCAGTATTTT. Translation: CASSLSGRADTQYF.

The chain couples TRBV28 to TRBJ1-2; D may be TRBD1 (6 bases). The CDR3 has 15 residues. V was cut by 5 bases and J by 4 bases, with 17 bases left in between. Germline lookup yields CDR1 MDHEN and CDR2 SYDVKM. The CDR3 DNA sequence: TGTGCCAGCAGTACAACAGGGAGGGGGAGCTATGGCTACACCTTC. Translating it yields CASSTTGRGSYGYTF.